Shown below are 19 T cell receptor beta chains from a single sample sequenced in a study of blood T cell repertoires in COVID-19 (dated by TCRdb to the early 2020s). The library was obtained by the immunoSEQ multiplex PCR assay. TCRdb's version of the immuneACCESS table is confined to in-frame rearrangements and falls short of the full clone set. An unresolved V gene accounts for under half of the shortfall where checked; the remainder is of unknown origin. In all, the sample holds about 150,000 clones, and around four fifths of those were seen once. Clones ranked in the top ten supply about a tenth of the sample. Input material: peripheral blood. These receptors were taken from a man in his 60s who had recovered from COVID-19.

The rearrangement joins TRBV6-2 or TRBV6-3 to TRBJ2-1, with 14 bases lining up with TRBD2. V was pared by 5 bases and J by 9 bases, with 12 bases of the junction left unmatched. Germline loops: CDR1 MNHEY, CDR2 SVGEGT. The CDR3 is 17 amino acids. The CDR3 nucleotides are TGTGCCAGCAGTACCGGGACTAGCGGGAGATTCCGGGGTGAGCAGTTCTTC. Translated, it gives CASSTGTSGRFRGEQFF.

This clone was seen a handful of times. The genes are TRBV28 and TRBJ2-6, with 9 bases that match TRBD1. The length of the CDR3 is 17 residues. J gave up 4 bases and V 5 bases, and 9 bases lay outside the gene matches. Germline values: CDR1 MDHEN, CDR2 SYDVKM. CDR3: CASSRLQGAGGANVLTF. CDR3 DNA: TGTGCCAGCAGTCGATTACAGGGGGCGGGCGGGGCCAACGTCCTGACTTTC.

V is TRBV7-8 and J is TRBJ1-4; no firm D call. This CDR3 spans 15 amino acids. The V and J ends lost 1 base and 0 bases respectively, with 6 bases between them. Germline CDR1 and CDR2: SGHVS and FQNEAQ. CDR3: CASSLDQATNEKLFF. The CDR3 bases are TGTGCCAGCAGCTTAGATCAGGCAACTAATGAAAAACTGTTTTTT.

The chain is built from TRBV6-6 and TRBJ1-2; D gene uncertain. Germline lookup yields CDR1 MNHNY and CDR2 SVGAGI (reference sequence). V lost 5 bases, J lost 4 bases, and 14 bases lay in between. The CDR3 runs 14 residues. The CDR3 DNA reads TGTGCCAGCAGTGAGACCGGCGGATCCTATGGCTACACCTTC. As protein: CASSETGGSYGYTF.

This clone was seen only a few times. V gene TRBV28 combines with J gene TRBJ1-6, with D uncertain. The V gene lost 6 bases and the J gene lost 10 bases, with 16 bases spanning the gap. Germline CDR1 and CDR2: MDHEN and SYDVKM. The CDR3 totals 14 residues. This CDR3 is CASRTPGQNSPLHF. The CDR3 DNA reads TGTGCCAGCAGGACTCCTGGCCAGAACTCACCCCTCCACTTT.

The chain combines TRBV2 with TRBJ2-7; 8 bases match TRBD1. The CDR3 runs 14 residues. Trimming removed 2 bases from V and 2 bases from J; junction bases left unmatched: 2. The germline V gene has CDR1 SNHLY and CDR2 FYNNEI. CDR3 in DNA: TGTGCCAGCAGTGAAAGGGGACAGGCCTACGAGCAGTACTTC. Encoded protein: CASSERGQAYEQYF.

This chain joins TRBV28 and TRBJ1-1, with a possible D match to TRBD1 (6 bases). The CDR3 is made up of 17 amino acids. V dropped 3 bases and J dropped 2 bases, with 19 bases sitting between them. CDR1 and CDR2 (germline): MDHEN, SYDVKM. The CDR3 sequence is CASSFLGTRESNTEAFF. The CDR3 nucleotides read TGTGCCAGCAGTTTTCTGGGGACAAGGGAAAGTAACACTGAAGCTTTCTTT.

Only one count was recorded for this clone. This chain links TRBV4-2 with TRBJ1-5; TRBD1 agrees at 8 bases. The germline gives CDR1 LGHNA, CDR2 YNFKEQ. V dropped 0 bases and J dropped 2; count of bases not matched to a gene: 3. The CDR3 is 16 amino acids. For the CDR3, the DNA is TGTGCCAGCAGCCAAGATGGGGGACAGGGCAATCAGCCCCAGCATTTT. Its protein product is CASSQDGGQGNQPQHF.

Concerning this clone: Different DNA sequences within this sample yield the same CDR3. The chain couples TRBV20-1 to TRBJ2-7, with 7 bases that match TRBD2. CDR1 and CDR2 (germline): DFQATT, SNEGSKA (reference sequence). V shed 3 bases and J 5 bases; nucleotides not matched to a gene: 1. CDR3 length: 11 residues. The CDR3 protein is CSARGGNEQYF. Here the CDR3 DNA reads TGCAGTGCTAGGGGGGGGAACGAGCAGTACTTC.

V is TRBV6-5 and J is TRBJ1-1, with D uncertain. Trimming removed 4 bases at V and 0 bases at J, with 3 bases between. Germline V gives CDR1 MNHEY, CDR2 SVGAGI. The CDR3 loop spans 12 amino acids. The CDR3 here is CASSSVNTEAFF. Written as DNA, the CDR3 is TGTGCCAGCAGTTCAGTGAACACTGAAGCTTTCTTT.

This chain uses TRBV5-1 with TRBJ2-5; 8 bases line up with TRBD2. Germline CDR1 SGHRS, CDR2 YFSETQ. The CDR3 has 14 residues. The V gene end was trimmed by 4 bases and the J gene end by 1 base; junction bases not matched to a gene: 3. This CDR3 reads CASSPGTSQETQYF. Written as DNA, the CDR3 is TGCGCCAGCAGCCCAGGGACTAGCCAAGAGACCCAGTACTTC.

The rearrangement uses TRBV6-2 or TRBV6-3 and TRBJ1-5; possibly TRBD1 for D (5 bases). The CDR3 consists of 13 residues. The germline V and J ends were trimmed by 5 bases and 5 bases, with 10 bases remaining between them. Germline V gives CDR1 MNHEY, CDR2 SVGEGT. Here the CDR3 DNA reads TGTGCCAGCAGTCGACAGACGGATCAGCCCCAGCATTTT. Protein sequence: CASSRQTDQPQHF.

The chain couples TRBV29-1 to TRBJ1-1; perhaps TRBD1 as D (5 bases). Per germline, CDR1 SQVTM and CDR2 ANQGSEA. Between the trimmed V and J ends, which lost 2 bases and 7 bases, there was a span of 8 bases. CDR3 size: 11 residues. CDR3 protein: CSVEKGYEAFF. CDR3 coding DNA: TGCAGCGTTGAAAAGGGGTATGAAGCTTTCTTT.

The J gene is TRBJ2-5, the V gene TRBV2, with TRBD1 identical over 8 bases. This CDR3 contains 16 residues. The trim removed 4 bases at V and 1 base at J, leaving 8 bases unmatched. CDR1 is SNHLY, CDR2 FYNNEI, per germline. CDR3 residues: CASSGDSGQGQETQYF. CDR3 sequence (DNA): TGTGCCAGCAGTGGGGACTCCGGACAGGGCCAAGAGACCCAGTACTTC.

The chain combines TRBV5-4 with TRBJ2-5, with D perhaps matching TRBD1 (6 bases). Per the germline V gene, CDR1 is SGHNT and CDR2 is YYREEE (reference sequence). CDR3 size: 14 residues. The V end lost 1 base, the J end lost 2 bases, and 9 bases lay between the germline ends. CDR3 loop: CASSLRQAQETQYF. Here the CDR3 DNA reads TGTGCCAGCAGCTTGAGACAGGCTCAAGAGACCCAGTACTTC.

This clone occurred a few times. V is TRBV6-6 and J is TRBJ2-3; a possible D gene is TRBD2 (6 bases). V was shortened by 7 bases and J by 5 bases, with 7 bases between the two germline ends. Germline lookup yields CDR1 MNHNY and CDR2 SVGAGI (reference sequence). The CDR3 is made up of 11 amino acids. The CDR3: CASTEGDTQYF. The CDR3 DNA reads TGTGCCAGCACGGAGGGAGATACGCAGTATTTT.

The CDR3 bases are TGTGCCAGCAGCCCTGACTTCGAGACCCAGTACTTC. It codes for CASSPDFETQYF. The chain carries TRBV4-2 and TRBJ2-5; D not resolved. The CDR3 runs 12 residues. Per the germline V gene, CDR1 is LGHNA and CDR2 is YNFKEQ. V gave up 4 bases and J gave up 5 bases, with 8 bases separating them.

The chain combines TRBV2 with TRBJ2-7; 11 nucleotides match TRBD2. Trimming at V came to 3 bases and at J to 1 base, leaving 2 bases not matched to a gene. The CDR3 has 15 residues. Germline CDR1 reads SNHLY; CDR2 reads FYNNEI. This chain's CDR3 is CASSDRLAGSYEQYF. In DNA form, the CDR3 reads TGTGCCAGCAGTGACCGACTAGCGGGGTCCTACGAGCAGTACTTC.

V usage is TRBV5-8 and J usage is TRBJ1-1; 11 nucleotides agree with TRBD1. Germline CDR1 SGHTS, CDR2 YDEGEE. The CDR3 is made up of 13 amino acids. V was pared by 7 bases and J by 1 base, with 0 bases of the junction left unmatched. The CDR3 spells CASGQGANTEAFF. The DNA for the CDR3 is TGTGCCAGCGGACAGGGGGCGAACACTGAAGCTTTCTTT.